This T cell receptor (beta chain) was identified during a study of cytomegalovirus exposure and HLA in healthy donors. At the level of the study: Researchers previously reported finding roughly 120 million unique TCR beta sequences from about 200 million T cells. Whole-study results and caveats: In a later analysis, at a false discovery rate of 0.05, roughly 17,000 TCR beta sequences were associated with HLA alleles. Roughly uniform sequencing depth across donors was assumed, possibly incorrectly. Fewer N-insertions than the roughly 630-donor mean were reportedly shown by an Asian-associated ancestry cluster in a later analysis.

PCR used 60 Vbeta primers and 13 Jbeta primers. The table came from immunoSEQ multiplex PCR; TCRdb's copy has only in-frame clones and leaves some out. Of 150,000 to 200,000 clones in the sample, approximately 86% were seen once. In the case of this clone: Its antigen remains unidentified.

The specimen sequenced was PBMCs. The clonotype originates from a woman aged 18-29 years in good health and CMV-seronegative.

CDR3 in amino acids: CASSPTTSGSYEQYF. Here the CDR3 DNA reads TGTGCCAGCTCACCTACGACTAGCGGGAGCTACGAGCAGTACTTC. This rearrangement joins TRBV18 to TRBJ2-7; 12 bases agree with TRBD2. This CDR3 has 15 amino acids. The germline V gene has CDR1 KGHSH and CDR2 LQKENI. V gave up 3 bases and J gave up 3 bases; unmatched junction bases: 3.